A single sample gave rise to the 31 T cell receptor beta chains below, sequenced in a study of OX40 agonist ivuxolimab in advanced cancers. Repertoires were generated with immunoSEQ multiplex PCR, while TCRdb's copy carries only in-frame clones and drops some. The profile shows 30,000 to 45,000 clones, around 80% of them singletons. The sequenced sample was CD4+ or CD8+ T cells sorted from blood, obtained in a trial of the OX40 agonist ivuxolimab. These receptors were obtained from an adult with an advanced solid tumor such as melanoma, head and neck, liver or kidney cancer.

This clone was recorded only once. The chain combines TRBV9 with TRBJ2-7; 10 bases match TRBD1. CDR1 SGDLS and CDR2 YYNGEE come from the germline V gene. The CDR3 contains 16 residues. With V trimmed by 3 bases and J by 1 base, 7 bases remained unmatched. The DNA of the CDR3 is TGTGCCAGCAGCGCTACCCCGGGACAGGGGTCCTACGAGCAGTACTTC. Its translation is CASSATPGQGSYEQYF.

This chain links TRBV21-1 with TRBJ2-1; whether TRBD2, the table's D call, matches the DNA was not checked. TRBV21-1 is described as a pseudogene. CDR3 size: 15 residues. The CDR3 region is CASSTTVPYPNEQFF. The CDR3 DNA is TGTGCCAGCAGCACTACGGTGCCGTACCCGAATGAGCAGTTCTTC.

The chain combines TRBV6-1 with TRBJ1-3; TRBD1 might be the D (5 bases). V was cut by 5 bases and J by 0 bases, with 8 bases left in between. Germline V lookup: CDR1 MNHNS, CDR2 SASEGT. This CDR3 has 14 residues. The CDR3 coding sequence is TGTGCCAGCAGTCGGGGCTTCTCTGGAAACACCATATATTTT. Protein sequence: CASSRGFSGNTIYF.

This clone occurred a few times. The CDR3: CASSLSMAGELFF. The CDR3 DNA sequence: TGTGCCAGCAGTTTAAGCATGGCCGGGGAGCTGTTTTTT. The V and J genes are TRBV27 and TRBJ2-2; D gene ambiguous. Germline values: CDR1 MNHEY, CDR2 SMNVEV (reference sequence). Trimming stripped 2 bases from V and 6 bases from J, with 7 bases between. The CDR3 is 13 amino acids.

The CDR3 region is CASRRQETQYF. The CDR3 DNA follows: TGTGCCAGCAGGCGCCAAGAGACCCAGTACTTC. This rearrangement joins TRBV2 to TRBJ2-5, with D unresolved. Trimming took 6 bases from V and 1 from J, leaving 3 bases between them. CDR1 and CDR2 (germline): SNHLY, FYNNEI. The CDR3 contains 11 residues.

The CDR3 bases are TGTGCCAGCAGCTTAACCCGGGAGCAAGGAGATACGCAGTATTTT. This codes for CASSLTREQGDTQYF. This rearrangement joins TRBV7-3 to TRBJ2-3; TRBD2 might be the D (6 bases). Trimming pared 0 bases from V and 5 bases from J, leaving 12 bases between. The CDR3 loop spans 15 amino acids. CDR1 and CDR2 (germline): SGHTA, FQGTGA.

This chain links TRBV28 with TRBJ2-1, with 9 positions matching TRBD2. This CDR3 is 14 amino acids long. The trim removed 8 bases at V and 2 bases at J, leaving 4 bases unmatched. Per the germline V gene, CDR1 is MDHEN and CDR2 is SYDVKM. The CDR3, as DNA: TGTGCCAGCCTTCTAGCGGGACCCTACAATGAGCAGTTCTTC. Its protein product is CASLLAGPYNEQFF.

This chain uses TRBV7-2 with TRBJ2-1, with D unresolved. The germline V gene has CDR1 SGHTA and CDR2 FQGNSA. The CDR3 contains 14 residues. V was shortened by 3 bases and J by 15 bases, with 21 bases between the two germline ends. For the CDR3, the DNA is TGTGCCAGCAGCTTGGGTGGCAGACCCTCTCCTCGGTTCTTC. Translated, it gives CASSLGGRPSPRFF.

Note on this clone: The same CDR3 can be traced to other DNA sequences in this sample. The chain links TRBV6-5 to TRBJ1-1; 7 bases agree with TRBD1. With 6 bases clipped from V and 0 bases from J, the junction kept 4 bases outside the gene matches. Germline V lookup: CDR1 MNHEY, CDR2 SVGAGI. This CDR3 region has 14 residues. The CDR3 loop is CASRRQGVNTEAFF. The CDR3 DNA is TGTGCCAGCAGAAGACAGGGAGTGAACACTGAAGCTTTCTTT.

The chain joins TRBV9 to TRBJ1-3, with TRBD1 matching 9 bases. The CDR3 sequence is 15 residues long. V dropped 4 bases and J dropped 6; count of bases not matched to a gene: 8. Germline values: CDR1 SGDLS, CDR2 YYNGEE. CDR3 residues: CASSLWDREINTIYF. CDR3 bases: TGTGCCAGCAGCCTCTGGGACAGGGAGATAAACACCATATATTTT.

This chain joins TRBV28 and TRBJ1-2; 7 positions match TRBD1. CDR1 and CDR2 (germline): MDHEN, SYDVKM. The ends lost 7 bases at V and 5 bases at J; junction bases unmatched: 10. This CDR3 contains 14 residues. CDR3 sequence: CASIQRGPRYGYTF. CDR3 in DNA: TGTGCCAGCATTCAAAGGGGGCCCAGATATGGCTACACCTTC.

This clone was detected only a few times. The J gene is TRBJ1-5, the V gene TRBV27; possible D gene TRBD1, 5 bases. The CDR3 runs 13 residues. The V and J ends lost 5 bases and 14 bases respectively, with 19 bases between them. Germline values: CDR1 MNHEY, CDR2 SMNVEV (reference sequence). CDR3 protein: CASSPTRDSREHF. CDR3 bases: TGTGCCAGCAGTCCAACTCGGGACTCTCGGGAGCATTTT.

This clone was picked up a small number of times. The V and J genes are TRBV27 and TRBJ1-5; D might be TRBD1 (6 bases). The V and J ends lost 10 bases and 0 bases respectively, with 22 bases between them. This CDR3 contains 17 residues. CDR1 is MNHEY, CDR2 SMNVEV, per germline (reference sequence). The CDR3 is CAISTTGSYYSNQPQHF. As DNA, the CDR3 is TGTGCCATCAGCACTACAGGGAGCTACTATAGCAATCAGCCCCAGCATTTT.

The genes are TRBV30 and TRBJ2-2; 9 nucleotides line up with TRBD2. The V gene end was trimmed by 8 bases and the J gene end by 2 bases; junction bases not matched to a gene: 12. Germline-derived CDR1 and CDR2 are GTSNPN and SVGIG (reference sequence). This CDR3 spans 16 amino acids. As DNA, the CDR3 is TGTGCCCTCCGAGGCGGGAGGGCCTTAAACACCGGGGAGCTGTTTTTT. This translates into CALRGGRALNTGELFF.

CDR3 sequence reads: CASSPGVYEQYF. The DNA of the CDR3 is TGTGCCAGCAGCCCAGGGGTCTACGAGCAGTACTTC. V usage is TRBV5-8 and J usage is TRBJ2-7, with D possibly TRBD1 on 6 matching bases. This CDR3 is 12 amino acids long. The V and J ends lost 4 bases and 3 bases respectively, with 8 bases between them. Per germline, CDR1 SGHTS and CDR2 YDEGEE.

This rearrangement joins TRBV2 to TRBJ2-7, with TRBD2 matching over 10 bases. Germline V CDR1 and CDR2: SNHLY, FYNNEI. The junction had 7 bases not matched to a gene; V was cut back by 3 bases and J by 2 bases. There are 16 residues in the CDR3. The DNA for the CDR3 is TGTGCCAGCAGTGAGGGACTAGCGATTCTGACCTACGAGCAGTACTTC. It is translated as CASSEGLAILTYEQYF. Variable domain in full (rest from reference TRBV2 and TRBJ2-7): EPEVTQTPSHQVTQMGQEVILRCVPISNHLYFYWYRQILGQKVEFLVSFYNNEISEKSEIFDDQFSVERPDGSNFTLKIRSTKLEDSAMYFCASSEGLAILTYEQYFGPGTRLTVT.

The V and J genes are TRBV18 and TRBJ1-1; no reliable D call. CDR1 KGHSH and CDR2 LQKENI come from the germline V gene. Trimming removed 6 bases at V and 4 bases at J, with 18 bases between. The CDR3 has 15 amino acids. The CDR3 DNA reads TGTGCCAGCTCCGATTCCAGTCTCCGGACCACTGAAGCTTTCTTT. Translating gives CASSDSSLRTTEAFF.

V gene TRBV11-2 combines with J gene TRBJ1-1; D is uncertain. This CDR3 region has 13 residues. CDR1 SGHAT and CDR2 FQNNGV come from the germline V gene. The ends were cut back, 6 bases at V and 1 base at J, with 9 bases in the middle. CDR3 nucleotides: TGTGCCAGCAGGTTTGATCCGAACACTGAAGCTTTCTTT. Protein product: CASRFDPNTEAFF.

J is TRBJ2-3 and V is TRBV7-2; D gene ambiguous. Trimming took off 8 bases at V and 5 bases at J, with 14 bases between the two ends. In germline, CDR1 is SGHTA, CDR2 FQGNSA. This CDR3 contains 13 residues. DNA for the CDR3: TGTGCCAGCGCCCCGGACGCCGTAGATACGCAGTATTTT. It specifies CASAPDAVDTQYF.

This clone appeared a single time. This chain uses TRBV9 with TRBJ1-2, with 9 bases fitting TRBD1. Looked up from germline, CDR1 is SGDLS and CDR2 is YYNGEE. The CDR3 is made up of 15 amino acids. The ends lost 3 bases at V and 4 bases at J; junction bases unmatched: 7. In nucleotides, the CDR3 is TGTGCCAGCAGCGAGACAGGGGGATATGGCTATGGCTACACCTTC. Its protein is CASSETGGYGYGYTF.

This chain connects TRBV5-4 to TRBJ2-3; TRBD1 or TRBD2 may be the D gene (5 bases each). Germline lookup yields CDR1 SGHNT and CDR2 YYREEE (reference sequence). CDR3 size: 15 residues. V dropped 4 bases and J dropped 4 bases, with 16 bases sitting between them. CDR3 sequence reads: CASSRDLRTSDTQYF. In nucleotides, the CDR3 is TGTGCCAGCAGCCGGGACCTAAGGACATCAGATACGCAGTATTTT.

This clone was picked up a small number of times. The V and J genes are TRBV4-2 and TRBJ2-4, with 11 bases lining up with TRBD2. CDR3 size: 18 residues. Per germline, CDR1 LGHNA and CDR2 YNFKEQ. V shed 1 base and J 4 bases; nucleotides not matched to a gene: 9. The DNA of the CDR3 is TGTGCCAGCAGCCAAGGTAGCGGGAGGGCCGAATCAAAAAACATTCAGTACTTC. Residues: CASSQGSGRAESKNIQYF.

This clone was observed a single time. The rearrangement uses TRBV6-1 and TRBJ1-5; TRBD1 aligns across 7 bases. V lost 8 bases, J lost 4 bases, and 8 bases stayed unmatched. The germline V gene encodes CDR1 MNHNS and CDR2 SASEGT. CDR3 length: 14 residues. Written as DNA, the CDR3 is TGTGCCAGCTCGGAGGGACAGCTTAATCAGCCCCAGCATTTT. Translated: CASSEGQLNQPQHF.

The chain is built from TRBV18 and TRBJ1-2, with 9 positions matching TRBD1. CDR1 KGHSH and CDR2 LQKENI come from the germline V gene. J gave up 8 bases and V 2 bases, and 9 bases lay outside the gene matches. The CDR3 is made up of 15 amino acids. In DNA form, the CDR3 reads TGTGCCAGCTCACCAACTAACGACAGGGGGGACGGCTACACCTTC. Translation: CASSPTNDRGDGYTF.

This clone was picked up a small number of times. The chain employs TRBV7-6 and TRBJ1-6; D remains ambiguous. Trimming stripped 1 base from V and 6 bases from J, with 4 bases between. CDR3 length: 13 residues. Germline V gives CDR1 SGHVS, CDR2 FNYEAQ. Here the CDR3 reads CASSLDSNSPLHF. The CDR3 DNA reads TGTGCCAGCAGCTTAGACAGTAATTCACCCCTCCACTTT.

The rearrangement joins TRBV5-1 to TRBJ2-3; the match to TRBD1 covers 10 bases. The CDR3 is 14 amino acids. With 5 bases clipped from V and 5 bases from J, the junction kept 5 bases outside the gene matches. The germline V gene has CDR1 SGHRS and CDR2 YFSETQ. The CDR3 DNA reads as TGCGCCAGCAGGGCCGGGACAGGGGAAGATACGCAGTATTTT. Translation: CASRAGTGEDTQYF.

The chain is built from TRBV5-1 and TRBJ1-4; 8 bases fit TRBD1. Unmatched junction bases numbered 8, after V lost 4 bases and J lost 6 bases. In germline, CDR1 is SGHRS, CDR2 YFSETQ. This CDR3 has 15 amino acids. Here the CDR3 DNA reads TGCGCCAGCAGCGACACAGGGGGGGTCGATGAAAAACTGTTTTTT. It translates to CASSDTGGVDEKLFF.

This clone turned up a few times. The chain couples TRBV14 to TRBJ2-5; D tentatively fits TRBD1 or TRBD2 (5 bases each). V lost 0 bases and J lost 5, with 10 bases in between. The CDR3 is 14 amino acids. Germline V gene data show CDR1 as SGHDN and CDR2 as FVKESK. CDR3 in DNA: TGTGCCAGCAGCCAAGAAACGTGGGGGGAGACCCAGTACTTC. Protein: CASSQETWGETQYF.

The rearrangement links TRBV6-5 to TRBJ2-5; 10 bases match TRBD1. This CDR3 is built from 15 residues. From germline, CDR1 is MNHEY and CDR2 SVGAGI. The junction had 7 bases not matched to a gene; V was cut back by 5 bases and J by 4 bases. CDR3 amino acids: CASSGGQGKGETQYF. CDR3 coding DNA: TGTGCCAGCAGTGGGGGACAGGGGAAGGGAGAGACCCAGTACTTC.

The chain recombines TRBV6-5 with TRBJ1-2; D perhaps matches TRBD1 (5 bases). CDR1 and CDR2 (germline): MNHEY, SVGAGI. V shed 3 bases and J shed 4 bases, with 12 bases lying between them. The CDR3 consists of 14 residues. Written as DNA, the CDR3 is TGTGCCAGCAGTTATAGGGGAATTGGCTATGGCTACACCTTC. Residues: CASSYRGIGYGYTF.

The CDR3 protein is CASSLARSTDTQYF. DNA of the CDR3: TGTGCCAGCAGCTTGGCGCGGAGCACAGATACGCAGTATTTT. This chain uses TRBV5-4 with TRBJ2-3; no reliable D call. This CDR3 spans 14 amino acids. V was trimmed by 0 bases and J by 0 bases, leaving 5 bases between them. CDR1 is SGHNT and CDR2 is YYREEE in the germline V gene (reference sequence).